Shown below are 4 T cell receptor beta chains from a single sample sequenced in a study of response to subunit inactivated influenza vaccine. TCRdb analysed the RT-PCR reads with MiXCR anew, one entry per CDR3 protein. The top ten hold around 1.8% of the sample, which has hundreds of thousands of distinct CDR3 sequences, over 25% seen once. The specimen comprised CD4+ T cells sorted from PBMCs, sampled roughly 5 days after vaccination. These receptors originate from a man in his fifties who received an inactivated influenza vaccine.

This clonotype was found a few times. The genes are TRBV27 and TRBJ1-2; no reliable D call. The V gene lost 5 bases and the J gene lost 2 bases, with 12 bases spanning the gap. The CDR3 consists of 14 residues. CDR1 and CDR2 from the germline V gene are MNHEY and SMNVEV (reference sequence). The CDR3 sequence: CASSRSGINYGYTF. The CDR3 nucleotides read TGTGCCAGCAGTAGATCCGGGATCAACTATGGCTACACCTTC.

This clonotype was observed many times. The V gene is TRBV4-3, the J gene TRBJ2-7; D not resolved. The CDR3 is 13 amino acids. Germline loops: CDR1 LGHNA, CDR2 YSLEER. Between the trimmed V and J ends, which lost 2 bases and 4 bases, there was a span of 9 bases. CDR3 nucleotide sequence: TGCGCCAGCAGCCAACACACTGGTTACGAGCAGTACTTC. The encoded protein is CASSQHTGYEQYF.

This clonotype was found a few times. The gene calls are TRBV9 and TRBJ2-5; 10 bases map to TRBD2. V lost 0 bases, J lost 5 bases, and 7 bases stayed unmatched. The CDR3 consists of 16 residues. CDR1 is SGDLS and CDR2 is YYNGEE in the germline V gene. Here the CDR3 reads CASSVASSGREETQYF. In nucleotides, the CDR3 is TGTGCCAGCAGCGTAGCGTCTAGCGGGAGAGAGGAGACCCAGTACTTC.

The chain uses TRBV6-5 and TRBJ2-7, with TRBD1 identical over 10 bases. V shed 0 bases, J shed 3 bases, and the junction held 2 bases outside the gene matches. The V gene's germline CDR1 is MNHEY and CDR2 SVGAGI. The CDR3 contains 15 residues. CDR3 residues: CASSYSRDRGYEQYF. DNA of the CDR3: TGTGCCAGCAGTTACTCGAGGGACAGGGGCTACGAGCAGTACTTC.